A single sample is the source of the 27 T cell receptor beta chains below, sequenced in a study of Graves' ophthalmopathy and Graves' hyperthyroidism. The sequenced template was RNA, covering the TCR beta CDR3 region. HTBI-primed RT-PCR formed the first round, and a multiplex PCR formed the second. TCRdb analysed the multiplex PCR reads with MiXCR anew, one entry per CDR3 protein. The sample includes hundreds of thousands of distinct CDR3 sequences, about 20% of them seen just once. Sample: peripheral blood. The receptors originated from a woman between 18 and 30 years old with stable Graves' hyperthyroidism. Some clones in this sample may be carry-over from other donors' samples.

V is TRBV7-2 and J is TRBJ2-7, with 7 nucleotides matching TRBD2. CDR1 is SGHTA and CDR2 is FQGNSA in the germline V gene. Trimming removed 5 bases from V and 6 bases from J; junction bases left unmatched: 10. This CDR3 contains 14 residues. This chain's CDR3 is CASSASGLVGEQYF. CDR3 bases: TGTGCCAGCAGCGCTTCCGGACTAGTAGGCGAGCAGTACTTC. Full variable domain (rest looked up from reference TRBV7-2 and TRBJ2-7): GAGVSQSPSNKVTEKGKDVELRCDPISGHTALYWYRQSLGQGLEFLIYFQGNSAPDKSGLPSDRFSAERTGGSVSTLTIQRTQQEDSAVYLCASSASGLVGEQYFGPGTRLTVT.

There are a few counts of this clonotype. The V call is TRBV5-4, the J call TRBJ2-5; D might be TRBD1 (7 bases). This CDR3 has 16 residues. Trimming removed 4 bases from V and 1 base from J, with 17 bases in between. Per the germline V gene, CDR1 is SGHNT and CDR2 is YYREEE (reference sequence). CDR3 in amino acids: CASSPFAGGGQETQYF. The CDR3 nucleotides read TGTGCCAGCAGCCCTTTTGCAGGGGGAGGCCAAGAGACCCAGTACTTC.

This clonotype was observed a single time. The missing conserved phenylalanine or tryptophan at the end of this CDR3 makes a read error likely. J is TRBJ1-2 and V is TRBV4-1, with unresolved D. The CDR3 extends over 16 amino acids. CDR1 and CDR2 (germline): MGHRA, YSYEKL. Trimming removed 0 bases from V and 5 bases from J, with 16 bases in between. CDR3 protein: CASSQDYHAGVYGYTY. The DNA for the CDR3 is TGCGCCAGCAGCCAAGATTATCATGCTGGGGTTTATGGCTACACCTAC.

This chain links TRBV27 with TRBJ2-7; D not resolved. The CDR3 covers 14 residues. V lost 5 bases to trimming and J lost 1 base, with 12 bases between them. Germline CDR1 MNHEY, CDR2 SMNVEV (reference sequence). The CDR3 DNA sequence: TGTGCCAGCAGTGCCGACTCTAATTCCTACGAGCAGTACTTC. Translating it yields CASSADSNSYEQYF.

This clonotype came up many times. This chain uses TRBV12-3 or TRBV12-4 with TRBJ1-3; no reliable D call. The CDR3 has 12 residues. Deletions cut 8 bases from V and 4 bases from J, with 9 bases between. The CDR3 sequence: CASLLWGNTIYF. CDR3 in DNA: TGTGCCAGCCTCCTCTGGGGAAACACCATATATTTT.

The table lists this clonotype with many counts. This chain joins TRBV14 and TRBJ1-1; D not certain. From germline, CDR1 is SGHDN and CDR2 FVKESK. This CDR3 is built from 13 residues. Trimming took off 4 bases at V and 9 bases at J, with 15 bases between the two ends. CDR3 in DNA: TGTGCCAGCAGCCGAGATCTCCGGGAACAAGCTTTCTTT. This codes for CASSRDLREQAFF.

V is TRBV13 and J is TRBJ1-2; D ambiguous. V was pared by 0 bases and J by 8 bases, with 13 bases between. The germline V gene encodes CDR1 PRHDT and CDR2 FYEKMQ (reference sequence). The CDR3 has 14 residues. As DNA, the CDR3 is TGTGCCAGCAGCTTAGGCCCCGGGCCCAGGGGCTACACCTTC. Its protein is CASSLGPGPRGYTF. The whole variable domain, filled in from reference TRBV13 and TRBJ1-2, reads AAGVIQSPRHLIKEKRETATLKCYPIPRHDTVYWYQQGPGQDPQFLISFYEKMQSDKGSIPDRFSAQQFSDYHSELNMSSLELGDSALYFCASSLGPGPRGYTFGSGTRLTVV.

In its sample, this clonotype was seen many times. The V gene is TRBV12-3 or TRBV12-4, the J gene TRBJ2-5; D gene uncertain. Between the trimmed V and J ends, which lost 6 bases and 5 bases, there was a span of 13 bases. This CDR3 has 13 residues. CDR3 sequence: CASSKSPLETQYF. CDR3 sequence (DNA): TGTGCCAGCAGCAAGTCCCCATTGGAGACCCAGTACTTC.

This clonotype was found many times. This rearrangement joins TRBV3-1 to TRBJ1-2, with D possibly matching TRBD1 (5 bases). V lost 3 bases to trimming and J lost 6 bases, with 11 bases between them. There are 13 residues in the CDR3. Germline V gene sequence: CDR1 LGHDT, CDR2 YNNKEL (reference sequence). CDR3 protein: CASSQSRVNGYTF. CDR3 coding DNA: TGTGCCAGCAGCCAGAGCAGGGTTAATGGCTACACCTTC.

This clonotype showed up many times. This chain links TRBV6-2 or TRBV6-3 with TRBJ1-2, with 9 positions matching TRBD1. The CDR3 contains 15 residues. Germline lookup yields CDR1 MNHEY and CDR2 SVGEGT. The J segment lost 6 bases and the V segment lost 2 bases, leaving 7 bases of the junction unmatched. The CDR3 protein is CASSYGQGTLNGYTF. The CDR3 nucleotides are TGTGCCAGCAGTTACGGACAGGGGACCCTAAATGGCTACACCTTC.

This clonotype was seen more than once but under ten times. This chain uses TRBV4-2 with TRBJ1-3; no clear D. Germline CDR1 is LGHNA and CDR2 is YNFKEQ. The CDR3 is 17 residues long. The V end lost 4 bases, the J end lost 0 bases, and 16 bases lay between the germline ends. CDR3 in amino acids: CASSRLSGQSSGNTIYF. The CDR3 nucleotides are TGTGCCAGCAGCCGTCTGAGCGGGCAGAGCTCTGGAAACACCATATATTTT.

This clonotype is a singleton in its sample. Given a much more abundant clone one base away, this may be a read error. The chain joins TRBV12-3 or TRBV12-4 to TRBJ2-2, with D perhaps matching TRBD2 (5 bases). The CDR3 is 13 amino acids. The CDR3 region has the DNA TGCGCCAGCAGCTTGGAGGCCACCGGGGAGCTGTTTTTT. Amino acid sequence: CASSLEATGELFF.

The CDR3 nucleotides are TGTGCCACCAGCAGGGGGGGACAGGGAGAGACCCAGTACTTC. This translates into CATSRGGQGETQYF. This chain uses TRBV15 with TRBJ2-5; 9 positions agree with TRBD1. CDR3 length: 14 amino acids. Germline values: CDR1 LNHNV, CDR2 YYDKDF (reference sequence). Trimming took 3 bases from V and 4 from J; bases not matched to a gene: 3.

The sample holds many counts of this clonotype. The V call is TRBV5-1, the J call TRBJ2-5; no definite D call. Germline CDR1 is SGHRS and CDR2 is YFSETQ. V lost 4 bases and J lost 2, with 9 bases in between. The CDR3 is 13 residues long. CDR3 DNA: TGCGCCAGCAGCCCCAGGAATCAAGAGACCCAGTACTTC. As protein: CASSPRNQETQYF.

This clonotype has just a few counts. This chain connects TRBV4-1 to TRBJ2-2; D uncertain. The germline CDR1 and CDR2 sequences are MGHRA and YSYEKL. V was trimmed by 3 bases and J by 2 bases, leaving 22 bases between them. The CDR3 runs to 19 residues. CDR3 sequence (DNA): TGCGCCAGCAGCCATCCCAAACGGAGCGATACAGCCAACACCGGGGAGCTGTTTTTT. This translates into CASSHPKRSDTANTGELFF.

This clonotype has at least ten counts. The rearrangement uses TRBV6-5 and TRBJ1-1, with 7 positions matching TRBD1. The CDR3 has 17 residues. With V trimmed by 2 bases and J by 0 bases, 9 bases remained unmatched. CDR1 MNHEY and CDR2 SVGAGI come from the germline V gene. This CDR3 is CASSYRPQGTLNTEAFF. The CDR3 bases are TGTGCCAGCAGTTACCGCCCACAGGGGACGTTGAACACTGAAGCTTTCTTT.

V is TRBV27 and J is TRBJ2-5; TRBD2 agrees at 8 bases. Trimming cost V 6 bases and J 2 bases; bases outside gene matches: 14. The CDR3 runs 17 residues. From germline, CDR1 is MNHEY and CDR2 SMNVEV (reference sequence). The CDR3 reads CASSGRRSGTRQETQYF. DNA of the CDR3: TGTGCCAGCAGCGGACGGCGATCTGGGACTAGACAAGAGACCCAGTACTTC.

V gene TRBV27 combines with J gene TRBJ1-1; 7 positions match TRBD1. The V gene's germline CDR1 is MNHEY and CDR2 SMNVEV (reference sequence). The CDR3 is 18 residues long. V was clipped by 0 bases and J by 2 bases; unmatched bases: 12. The CDR3 protein is CASSLSPGRGPRNTEAFF. CDR3 sequence (DNA): TGTGCCAGCAGTTTATCGCCGGGAAGGGGGCCCCGTAACACTGAAGCTTTCTTT.

This clonotype was found a few times. V and J are TRBV6-1 and TRBJ2-7, with unresolved D. The length of the CDR3 is 12 residues. The germline V and J ends were trimmed by 7 bases and 6 bases, with 13 bases remaining between them. Germline lookup yields CDR1 MNHNS and CDR2 SASEGT. CDR3 coding DNA: TGTGCCAGCATCAGTATAATATTCGAGCAGTACTTC. It is translated as CASISIIFEQYF.

About this clonotype itself: A much larger clone differs from this one at a single base, so this may be a read error. The rearrangement uses TRBV2 and TRBJ2-2; TRBD1 agrees at 7 bases. Looked up from germline, CDR1 is SNHLY and CDR2 is FYNNEI. CDR3 size: 15 residues. V lost 5 bases, J lost 3 bases, and 6 bases stayed unmatched. The CDR3 reads CASSTDRADTGELFF. The CDR3 DNA sequence: TGTGCCAGCAGTACCGACAGGGCGGACACCGGGGAGCTGTTTTTT.

This clonotype showed up many times. The CDR3 DNA is TGTGCCAGCAGTGGCGACAGGGGAGGAAACACCATATATTTT. Translation gives CASSGDRGGNTIYF. The chain links TRBV2 to TRBJ1-3; 8 bases line up with TRBD1. This CDR3 is built from 14 residues. J gave up 4 bases and V 4 bases, and 3 bases lay outside the gene matches. CDR1 is SNHLY, CDR2 FYNNEI, per germline.

This clonotype was seen repeatedly, ten times or more. The chain employs TRBV2 and TRBJ1-1; D unclear. V was trimmed by 9 bases and J by 1 base, leaving 12 bases between them. The germline V gene has CDR1 SNHLY and CDR2 FYNNEI. CDR3 size: 13 residues. CDR3 nucleotides: TGTGCCAGTCGCACGCGAGCGAACACTGAAGCTTTCTTT. It is translated as CASRTRANTEAFF.

Points on this clonotype: A clone one base away is much larger, so this may be a read error. The chain is built from TRBV7-2 and TRBJ1-1; no clear D. Germline V lookup: CDR1 SGHTA, CDR2 FQGNSA. This CDR3 contains 15 residues. The CDR3 reads CASSPAPDLNTEACF. The DNA of the CDR3 is TGTGCCAGCAGCCCAGCCCCCGATCTGAACACTGAAGCTTGCTTT.

This clonotype was seen many times. The chain has TRBV27 and TRBJ2-7, with a tentative D call TRBD2 (6 bases). Deletions cut 3 bases from V and 4 bases from J, with 13 bases between. The germline CDR1 and CDR2 sequences are MNHEY and SMNVEV (reference sequence). There are 14 residues in the CDR3. CDR3 sequence reads: CASSFLGSEYEQYF. CDR3 DNA: TGTGCCAGCAGTTTTCTCGGGAGTGAGTACGAGCAGTACTTC.

The sample holds many counts of this clonotype. The genes are TRBV12-3 or TRBV12-4 and TRBJ1-3, with D possibly being TRBD1 (6 bases). The CDR3 sequence is 15 residues long. Trimming pared 3 bases from V and 2 bases from J, leaving 11 bases between. CDR3 protein: CASSFGQTAGNTIYF. The CDR3 DNA sequence: TGTGCCAGCAGTTTCGGACAGACAGCTGGAAACACCATATATTTT.

This chain connects TRBV7-2 to TRBJ1-1; no firm D call. Germline V gene data show CDR1 as SGHTA and CDR2 as FQGNSA. This CDR3 spans 14 amino acids. The ends were cut back, 11 bases at V and 1 base at J, with 17 bases in the middle. The CDR3 protein is CASDVALGNTEAFF. CDR3 nucleotides: TGTGCCTCCGACGTCGCTCTTGGGAACACTGAAGCTTTCTTT.

This clonotype was seen repeatedly, ten times or more. The chain employs TRBV4-1 and TRBJ1-5; TRBD1 matches at 9 bases. This CDR3 has 16 residues. Germline values: CDR1 MGHRA, CDR2 YSYEKL. Trimming at V came to 4 bases and at J to 6 bases, leaving 10 bases not matched to a gene. The CDR3 nucleotides read TGCGCCAGCAGCCCTACGCAACAGGGGGCAGGTCAGCCCCAGCATTTT. Residues: CASSPTQQGAGQPQHF.